What follows are 21 T cell receptor beta chains derived from one specimen sequenced in a study of identical twins. TCRdb reprocessed the 5' RACE reads with MiXCR, giving one entry per CDR3 protein. The sample includes about 810,000 distinct CDR3 sequences, around 12% of them seen just once. In addition, the sample was reused for a study of yellow fever vaccine responses in identical twins.

Material: PBMCs. The receptors were gathered from a woman younger than 30 in good health.

This clonotype was counted many times. V usage is TRBV5-1 and J usage is TRBJ1-6; D gene uncertain. The CDR3 spans 14 residues. Germline loops: CDR1 SGHRS, CDR2 YFSETQ. The V end lost 1 base, the J end lost 8 bases, and 10 bases lay between the germline ends. CDR3: CASSLLGRDSPLHF. The CDR3 coding sequence is TGCGCCAGCAGCTTGTTAGGGAGGGATTCACCCCTCCACTTT.

This clonotype was detected only a few times. This chain uses TRBV10-3 with TRBJ2-1, with TRBD1 matching over 7 bases. There are 16 residues in the CDR3. In germline, CDR1 is ENHRY, CDR2 SYGVKD. Unmatched junction bases numbered 8, after V lost 0 bases and J lost 6 bases. The DNA of the CDR3 is TGTGCCATCAGTGAGTCGCGCAGGGGGTCTGGCAATGAGCAGTTCTTC. It yields the protein CAISESRRGSGNEQFF.

The chain couples TRBV7-9 to TRBJ1-1; D ambiguous. CDR1 and CDR2 (germline): SEHNR, FQNEAQ (reference sequence). The CDR3 spans 13 residues. V was shortened by 3 bases and J by 3 bases, with 8 bases between the two germline ends. This CDR3 reads CASSFERDTEAFF. The CDR3 nucleotides are TGTGCCAGCAGCTTTGAAAGGGACACTGAAGCTTTCTTT.

A few counts support this clonotype. J is TRBJ1-6 and V is TRBV7-8, with D tentatively TRBD1 (6 bases). This CDR3 region has 15 residues. Germline V lookup: CDR1 SGHVS, CDR2 FQNEAQ. Trimming took off 5 bases at V and 10 bases at J, with 18 bases between the two ends. Here the CDR3 DNA reads TGTGCCAGCAGCGTTACAGGGTACGGACGGTCACCCCTCCACTTT. It specifies CASSVTGYGRSPLHF.

This clonotype came up a few times. The rearrangement links TRBV20-1 to TRBJ2-5, with 11 nucleotides matching TRBD1. CDR3 length equals 15 residues. The germline gives CDR1 DFQATT, CDR2 SNEGSKA (reference sequence). J was trimmed by 5 bases and V by 1 base; bases with no gene match: 6. The CDR3 bases are TGCAGTGCTAGAGGGGACAGGGGGTCGGAGGAGACCCAGTACTTC. Its protein is CSARGDRGSEETQYF.

The chain couples TRBV7-2 to TRBJ2-7; TRBD2 aligns across 7 bases. The V gene end was trimmed by 1 base and the J gene end by 2 bases; junction bases not matched to a gene: 5. The CDR3 loop spans 15 amino acids. Per germline, CDR1 SGHTA and CDR2 FQGNSA. This CDR3 reads CASSLEAGLTYEQYF. CDR3 nucleotide sequence: TGTGCCAGCAGCTTAGAAGCGGGACTGACCTACGAGCAGTACTTC.

The J gene is TRBJ1-4, the V gene TRBV12-3 or TRBV12-4; D is undetermined. V gave up 5 bases and J gave up 8 bases, with 15 bases separating them. This CDR3 has 14 amino acids. CDR3 in DNA: TGTGCCAGCAGTAGCCGTATAGGGAGGGAAAAACTGTTTTTT. It yields the protein CASSSRIGREKLFF.

This clonotype has more than one count but fewer than ten. V gene TRBV10-3 combines with J gene TRBJ2-7; TRBD1 matches 7 bases. The CDR3 is 15 amino acids. Trimming took 6 bases from V and 4 from J; bases not matched to a gene: 12. The germline V gene has CDR1 ENHRY and CDR2 SYGVKD. The CDR3 reads CAISADRAGRYEQYF. Written as DNA, the CDR3 is TGTGCCATCAGCGCAGACAGGGCTGGCAGGTACGAGCAGTACTTC.

This clonotype was seen more than once but under ten times. The rearrangement joins TRBV20-1 to TRBJ1-1; D not resolved. V lost 6 bases and J 4 bases, leaving 12 bases between the germline ends. Germline V lookup: CDR1 DFQATT, CDR2 SNEGSKA (reference sequence). CDR3 length: 12 amino acids. DNA of the CDR3: TGCAGTGCCCCCCCCCAGACCACTGAAGCTTTCTTT. It translates to CSAPPQTTEAFF.

This clonotype was detected a few times. The chain has TRBV5-6 and TRBJ2-3; TRBD1 aligns across 8 bases. There are 16 residues in the CDR3. V was clipped by 4 bases and J by 3 bases; unmatched bases: 10. The germline V gene encodes CDR1 SGHDT and CDR2 YYEEEE. This chain's CDR3 is CASSLGWTGQTDTQYF. CDR3 coding DNA: TGTGCCAGCAGCCTCGGTTGGACAGGGCAGACAGATACGCAGTATTTT. The complete variable domain, with remaining parts taken from reference TRBV5-6 and TRBJ2-3, reads DAGVTQSPTHLIKTRGQQVTLRCSPKSGHDTVSWYQQALGQGPQFIFQYYEEEERQRGNFPDRFSGHQFPNYSSELNVNALLLGDSALYLCASSLGWTGQTDTQYFGPGTRLTVL.

The rearrangement uses TRBV4-2 and TRBJ2-1; possible D gene TRBD2, 6 bases. The CDR3 extends over 15 amino acids. Trimming took off 0 bases at V and 5 bases at J, with 11 bases between the two ends. CDR1 and CDR2 (germline): LGHNA, YNFKEQ. The CDR3 DNA sequence: TGTGCCAGCAGCCAAGATTCTGGACTAAACAATGAGCAGTTCTTC. It yields the protein CASSQDSGLNNEQFF.

V gene TRBV7-9 combines with J gene TRBJ1-2; 10 bases map to TRBD1. There are 14 residues in the CDR3. CDR1 and CDR2 from the germline V gene are SEHNR and FQNEAQ (reference sequence). The V and J ends lost 5 bases and 2 bases, in that order; junction bases with no gene match: 2. CDR3 sequence reads: CASSRTGGNYGYTF. In DNA form, the CDR3 reads TGTGCCAGCAGCCGGACAGGGGGAAACTATGGCTACACCTTC.

This clonotype was counted between two and nine times. This chain uses TRBV7-9 with TRBJ2-7; D may be TRBD2 (6 bases). Germline lookup yields CDR1 SEHNR and CDR2 FQNEAQ (reference sequence). V was shortened by 5 bases and J by 4 bases, with 18 bases between the two germline ends. This CDR3 comprises 15 residues. The DNA of the CDR3 is TGTGCCAGCAGCGGGGGGACGGCGGCGAAATACGAGCAGTACTTC. Amino acids: CASSGGTAAKYEQYF.

This chain uses TRBV19 with TRBJ2-7, with 7 bases identical to TRBD2. V lost 4 bases, J lost 0 bases, and 6 bases stayed unmatched. The germline CDR1 and CDR2 sequences are LNHDA and SQIVND (reference sequence). This CDR3 is built from 15 residues. CDR3 in amino acids: CASSSLSGGSYEQYF. The CDR3 nucleotides read TGTGCCAGTAGTAGTCTTTCGGGGGGCTCCTACGAGCAGTACTTC.

Many counts were recorded for this clonotype. The chain joins TRBV20-1 to TRBJ2-3, with 10 positions matching TRBD1. The J segment lost 0 bases and the V segment lost 6 bases, leaving 0 bases of the junction unmatched. In germline, CDR1 is DFQATT, CDR2 SNEGSKA (reference sequence). The CDR3 length is 13 residues. The CDR3 DNA reads as TGCAGTGCGGGACAGGGGAGCACAGATACGCAGTATTTT. It yields the protein CSAGQGSTDTQYF.

This clonotype has only a few counts. The chain uses TRBV15 and TRBJ2-5; D is perhaps TRBD2 (6 bases). Trimming removed 1 base at V and 3 bases at J, with 18 bases between. Germline V lookup: CDR1 LNHNV, CDR2 YYDKDF (reference sequence). The CDR3 totals 17 residues. This CDR3 is CATSRALLNSGEETQYF. The CDR3 DNA follows: TGTGCCACCAGCAGAGCCCTACTTAATAGCGGAGAAGAGACCCAGTACTTC.

In this sample, this clonotype turned up a few times. The rearrangement links TRBV20-1 to TRBJ2-1, with 10 bases fitting TRBD2. The CDR3 is made up of 16 amino acids. After removal of 3 bases from V and 7 bases from J, the junction contained 12 bases not matched to a gene. Germline CDR1 is DFQATT and CDR2 is SNEGSKA (reference sequence). In DNA, the CDR3 is TGCAGTGCTAGTACGAGCGGGAGGGCCAGTTTAAATGAGCAGTTCTTC. Its protein product is CSASTSGRASLNEQFF.

The chain carries TRBV2 and TRBJ2-2, with TRBD1 matching 7 bases. Germline V CDR1 and CDR2: SNHLY, FYNNEI. The V gene end was trimmed by 1 base and the J gene end by 6 bases; junction bases not matched to a gene: 2. The CDR3 length is 14 residues. DNA for the CDR3: TGTGCCAGCAGTGAAGAGGGGGCGCCCGGGGAGCTGTTTTTT. The encoded protein is CASSEEGAPGELFF.

This clonotype has a handful of counts. The chain employs TRBV27 and TRBJ2-7; the D gene is possibly TRBD1 (6 bases). Deletions cut 0 bases from V and 2 bases from J, with 8 bases between. The germline V gene encodes CDR1 MNHEY and CDR2 SMNVEV (reference sequence). The CDR3 has 14 residues. CDR3 nucleotides: TGTGCCAGCAGTTTATCAGACAGGCCCTACGAGCAGTACGTC. It translates to CASSLSDRPYEQYV.

This clonotype was found a few times. The chain recombines TRBV28 with TRBJ1-2; tentative D call: TRBD1 (6 bases). Germline values: CDR1 MDHEN, CDR2 SYDVKM. V shed 5 bases and J shed 7 bases, with 20 bases lying between them. The CDR3 contains 15 residues. The chain's CDR3 is CASSLGGQSRGGYTF. CDR3 DNA: TGTGCCAGCAGTCTAGGAGGACAGTCCCGTGGTGGCTACACCTTC.

This clonotype was observed a handful of times. This chain uses TRBV12-3 or TRBV12-4 with TRBJ2-1; a possible D gene is TRBD1 (6 bases). Trimming removed 5 bases at V and 2 bases at J, with 16 bases between. This CDR3 is built from 16 residues. CDR3 nucleotide sequence: TGTGCCAGCAGTCCCCATCAGGGGAGTCCCTACAATGAGCAGTTCTTC. Translation: CASSPHQGSPYNEQFF.